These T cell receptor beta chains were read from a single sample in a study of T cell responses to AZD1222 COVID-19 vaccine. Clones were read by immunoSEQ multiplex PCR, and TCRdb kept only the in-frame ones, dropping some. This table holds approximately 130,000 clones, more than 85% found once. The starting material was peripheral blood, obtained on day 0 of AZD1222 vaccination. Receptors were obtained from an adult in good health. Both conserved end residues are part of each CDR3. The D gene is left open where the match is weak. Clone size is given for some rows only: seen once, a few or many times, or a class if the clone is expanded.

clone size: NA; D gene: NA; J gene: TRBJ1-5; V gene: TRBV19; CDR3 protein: CASSMGTVSNQPQHF; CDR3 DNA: TGTGCCAGTAGTATGGGGACGGTTAGCAATCAGCCCCAGCATTTT
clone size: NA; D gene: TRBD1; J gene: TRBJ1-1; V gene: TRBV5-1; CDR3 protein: CASSLGTGGSWTEAFF; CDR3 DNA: TGCGCCAGCAGCCTTGGGACAGGGGGTAGTTGGACTGAAGCTTTCTTT
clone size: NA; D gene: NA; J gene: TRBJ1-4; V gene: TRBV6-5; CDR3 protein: CASRKRIATNEKLFF; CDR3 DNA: TGTGCCAGCAGGAAGAGGATCGCAACTAATGAAAAACTGTTTTTT
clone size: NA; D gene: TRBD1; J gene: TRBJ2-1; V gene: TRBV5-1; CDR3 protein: CASSSGDRGDNEQFF; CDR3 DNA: TGCGCCAGCAGCTCCGGGGACAGGGGGGACAATGAGCAGTTCTTC
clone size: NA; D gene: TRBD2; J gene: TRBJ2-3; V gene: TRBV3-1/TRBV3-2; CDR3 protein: CASSQGTSSTDTQYF; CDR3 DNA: TGTGCCAGCAGCCAAGGGACTAGCAGCACAGATACGCAGTATTTT
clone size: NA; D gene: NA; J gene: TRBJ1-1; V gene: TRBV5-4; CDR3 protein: CASSYDRNTEAFF; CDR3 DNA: TGTGCCAGCAGTTATGACAGGAACACTGAAGCTTTCTTT
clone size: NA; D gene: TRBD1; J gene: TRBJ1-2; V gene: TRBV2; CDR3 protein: CASSIITGGGYGYTF; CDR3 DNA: TGTGCCAGCAGCATAATAACAGGGGGAGGATATGGCTACACCTTC
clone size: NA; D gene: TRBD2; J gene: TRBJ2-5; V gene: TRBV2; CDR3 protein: CASSEAGGGETQYF; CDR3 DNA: TGTGCCAGCAGTGAGGCGGGGGGAGGAGAGACCCAGTACTTC
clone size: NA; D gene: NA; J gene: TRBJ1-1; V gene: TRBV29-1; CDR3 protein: CSAVRELNTEAFF; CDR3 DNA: TGCAGCGCAGTCAGGGAATTGAACACTGAAGCTTTCTTT
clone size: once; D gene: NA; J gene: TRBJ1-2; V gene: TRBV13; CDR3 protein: CASSLEAGYTF; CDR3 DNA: TGTGCCAGCAGCTTAGAGGCCGGCTACACCTTC
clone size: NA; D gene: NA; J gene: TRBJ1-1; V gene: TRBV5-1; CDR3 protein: CASSYREGNTEAFF; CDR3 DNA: TGCGCCAGCAGCTACAGGGAAGGGAACACTGAAGCTTTCTTT
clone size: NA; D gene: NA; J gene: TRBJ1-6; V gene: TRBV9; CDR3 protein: CASSVGQMSSPLHF; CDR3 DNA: TGTGCCAGCAGCGTCGGACAAATGTCCTCACCCCTCCACTTT
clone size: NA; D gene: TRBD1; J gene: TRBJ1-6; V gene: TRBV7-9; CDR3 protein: CASSPPDRVNSPLHF; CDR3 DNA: TGTGCCAGCAGCCCACCGGACAGGGTTAATTCACCCCTCCACTTT
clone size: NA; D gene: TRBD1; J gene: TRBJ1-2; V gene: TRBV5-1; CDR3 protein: CASSFFPGGTEINYGYTF; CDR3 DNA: TGCGCCAGCAGCTTTTTCCCCGGCGGGACAGAAATTAACTATGGCTACACCTTC
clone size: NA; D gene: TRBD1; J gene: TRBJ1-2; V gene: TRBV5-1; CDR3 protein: CASSFGQGASGYTF; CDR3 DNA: TGCGCCAGCAGCTTTGGACAGGGGGCTTCTGGCTACACCTTC
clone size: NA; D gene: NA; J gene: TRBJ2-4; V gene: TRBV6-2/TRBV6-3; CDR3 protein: CASSFGGAKNIQYF; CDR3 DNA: TGTGCCAGCAGTTTCGGCGGAGCCAAAAACATTCAGTACTTC
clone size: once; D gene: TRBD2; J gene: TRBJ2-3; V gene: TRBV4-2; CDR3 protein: CASSRGLARGRTDTQYF; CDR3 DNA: TGTGCCAGCAGCCGCGGACTAGCGCGGGGGCGCACAGATACGCAGTATTTT
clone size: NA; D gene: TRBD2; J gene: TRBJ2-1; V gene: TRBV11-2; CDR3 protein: CASSLYSGGGPVYNEQFF; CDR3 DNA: TGTGCCAGCAGCTTATACAGCGGGGGGGGCCCGGTCTACAATGAGCAGTTCTTC
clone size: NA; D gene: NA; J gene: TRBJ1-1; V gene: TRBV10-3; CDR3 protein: CAIKQANTEAFF; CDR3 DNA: TGTGCCATCAAACAAGCGAACACTGAAGCTTTCTTT
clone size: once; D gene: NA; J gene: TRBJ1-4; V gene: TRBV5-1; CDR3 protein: CASSLGAGLEKLFF; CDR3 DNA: TGCGCCAGCAGCTTGGGCGCAGGGTTGGAAAAACTGTTTTTT
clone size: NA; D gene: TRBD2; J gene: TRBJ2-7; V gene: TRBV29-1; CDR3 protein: CTGGDSYEQYF; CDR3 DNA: TGCACTGGGGGGGACTCCTACGAGCAGTACTTC
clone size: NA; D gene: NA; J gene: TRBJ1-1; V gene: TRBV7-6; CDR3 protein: CASSPPGYTEAFF; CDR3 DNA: TGTGCCAGCAGCCCCCCGGGGTACACTGAAGCTTTCTTT
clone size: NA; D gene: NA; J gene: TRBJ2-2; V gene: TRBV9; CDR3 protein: CASSVASSGELFF; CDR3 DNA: TGTGCCAGCAGCGTAGCCTCGTCCGGGGAGCTGTTTTTT
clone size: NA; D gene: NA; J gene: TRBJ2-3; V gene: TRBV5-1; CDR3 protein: CASSLPETDTQYF; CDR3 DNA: TGCGCCAGCAGCTTGCCAGAAACAGATACGCAGTATTTT
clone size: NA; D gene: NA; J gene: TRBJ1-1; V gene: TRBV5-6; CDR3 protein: CASSLPNTEAFF; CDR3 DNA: TGTGCCAGCAGCTTACCCAACACTGAAGCTTTCTTT
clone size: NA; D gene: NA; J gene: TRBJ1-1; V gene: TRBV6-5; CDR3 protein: CASTTVGAGTEAFF; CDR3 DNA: TGTGCCAGCACCACGGTGGGGGCTGGGACTGAAGCTTTCTTT
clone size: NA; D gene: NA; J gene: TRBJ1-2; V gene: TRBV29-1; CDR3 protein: CSVSTNYGYTF; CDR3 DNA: TGCAGCGTCAGTACGAACTATGGCTACACCTTC
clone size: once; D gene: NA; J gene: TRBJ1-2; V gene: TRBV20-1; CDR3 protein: CSARRDGYTF; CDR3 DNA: TGCAGTGCTAGGAGGGATGGCTACACCTTC
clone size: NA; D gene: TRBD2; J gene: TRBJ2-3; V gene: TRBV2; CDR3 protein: CASSEASLAGGHTQYF; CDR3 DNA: TGTGCCAGCAGTGAAGCGTCCCTAGCGGGGGGCCATACGCAGTATTTT
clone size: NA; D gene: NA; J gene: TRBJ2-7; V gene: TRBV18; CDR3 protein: CASSPTASYEQYF; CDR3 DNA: TGTGCCAGCTCACCAACAGCTTCCTACGAGCAGTACTTC
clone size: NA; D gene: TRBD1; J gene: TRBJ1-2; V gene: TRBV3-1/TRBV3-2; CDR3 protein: CASSPGGTGFFYGYTF; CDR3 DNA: TGTGCCAGCAGCCCGGGGGGGACAGGTTTTTTCTATGGCTACACCTTC
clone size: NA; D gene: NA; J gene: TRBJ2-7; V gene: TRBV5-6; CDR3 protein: CASSWRDGDSYEQYF; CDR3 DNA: TGTGCCAGCAGCTGGCGGGACGGGGACTCCTACGAGCAGTACTTC
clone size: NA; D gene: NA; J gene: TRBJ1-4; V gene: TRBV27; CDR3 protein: CASSWAADEKLFF; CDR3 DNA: TGTGCCAGCAGTTGGGCAGCTGATGAAAAACTGTTTTTT
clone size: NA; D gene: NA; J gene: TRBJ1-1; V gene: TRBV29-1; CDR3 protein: CSGRNTEAFF; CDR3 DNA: TGCAGCGGGAGGAACACTGAAGCTTTCTTT
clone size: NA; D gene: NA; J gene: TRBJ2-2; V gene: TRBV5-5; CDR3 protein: CASSLDFGVSGELFF; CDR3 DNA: TGTGCCAGCAGCTTGGACTTTGGCGTGTCCGGGGAGCTGTTTTTT
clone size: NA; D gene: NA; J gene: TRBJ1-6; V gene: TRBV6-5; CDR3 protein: CASRAGRLLNSPLHF; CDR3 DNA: TGTGCCAGCAGGGCTGGCAGGCTCCTGAATTCACCCCTCCACTTT
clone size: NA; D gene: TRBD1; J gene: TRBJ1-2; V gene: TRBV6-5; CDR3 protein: CASSLDRVRGYTF; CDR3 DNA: TGTGCCAGCAGTCTGGACAGGGTGAGAGGCTACACCTTC
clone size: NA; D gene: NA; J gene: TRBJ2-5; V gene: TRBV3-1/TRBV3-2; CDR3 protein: CASSQSGGAWETQYF; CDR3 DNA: TGTGCCAGCAGCCAGAGTGGGGGGGCCTGGGAGACCCAGTACTTC
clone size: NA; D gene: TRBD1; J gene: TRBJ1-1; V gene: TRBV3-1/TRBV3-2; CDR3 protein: CASSQAGTANTEAFF; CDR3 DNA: TGTGCCAGCAGCCAAGCCGGGACAGCCAACACTGAAGCTTTCTTT
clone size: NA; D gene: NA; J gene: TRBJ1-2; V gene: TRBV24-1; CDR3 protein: CATSDSGVGGYTF; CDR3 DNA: TGTGCCACCAGTGACTCAGGGGTGGGTGGCTACACCTTC
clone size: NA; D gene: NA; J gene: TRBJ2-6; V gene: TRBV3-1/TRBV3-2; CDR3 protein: CASSRAMHSGANVLTF; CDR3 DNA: TGTGCCAGCAGCCGAGCCATGCACTCTGGGGCCAACGTCCTGACTTTC
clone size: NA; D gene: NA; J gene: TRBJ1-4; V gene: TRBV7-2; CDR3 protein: CASSLAYTNEKLFF; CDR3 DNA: TGTGCCAGCAGCTTAGCATACACTAATGAAAAACTGTTTTTT
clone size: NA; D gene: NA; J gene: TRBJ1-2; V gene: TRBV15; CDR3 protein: CATSRGRGGGYGYTF; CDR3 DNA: TGTGCCACCAGCAGAGGGCGGGGAGGGGGCTATGGCTACACCTTC
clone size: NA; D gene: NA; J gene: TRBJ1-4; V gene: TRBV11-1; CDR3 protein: CASSIQIGEKLFF; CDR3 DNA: TGTGCCAGCAGCATCCAGATAGGGGAAAAACTGTTTTTT
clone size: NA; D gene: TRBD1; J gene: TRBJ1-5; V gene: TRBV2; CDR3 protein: CASNSGTGFFLSNQPQHF; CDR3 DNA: TGTGCCAGCAACTCCGGGACAGGGTTCTTCCTTAGCAATCAGCCCCAGCATTTT
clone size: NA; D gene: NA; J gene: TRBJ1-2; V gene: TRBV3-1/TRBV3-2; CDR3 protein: CASSQVFRTEINYGYTF; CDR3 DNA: TGTGCCAGCAGCCAAGTTTTTAGGACGGAGATTAACTATGGCTACACCTTC
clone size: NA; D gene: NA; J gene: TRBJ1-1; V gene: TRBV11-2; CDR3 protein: CASSLDPLPGTEAFF; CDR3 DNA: TGTGCCAGCAGCTTAGACCCTCTGCCCGGCACTGAAGCTTTCTTT
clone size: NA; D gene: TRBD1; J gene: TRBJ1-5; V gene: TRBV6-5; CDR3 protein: CASSYGTDSNQPQHF; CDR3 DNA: TGTGCCAGCAGTTACGGGACAGATAGCAATCAGCCCCAGCATTTT
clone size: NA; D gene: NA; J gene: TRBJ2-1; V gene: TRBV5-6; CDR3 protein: CASSLRLGFSNEQFF; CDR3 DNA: TGTGCCAGCAGCTTAAGGCTAGGATTTAGCAATGAGCAGTTCTTC
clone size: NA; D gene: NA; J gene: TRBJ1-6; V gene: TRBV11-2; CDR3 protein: CASSPGVQGRNSPLHF; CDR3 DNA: TGTGCCAGCAGTCCCGGGGTTCAGGGGAGGAATTCACCCCTCCACTTT
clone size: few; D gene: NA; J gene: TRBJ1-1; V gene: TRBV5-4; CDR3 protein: CASSLRVGGLQNTEAFF; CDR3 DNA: TGTGCCAGCAGCTTGAGGGTGGGAGGACTCCAGAACACTGAAGCTTTCTTT
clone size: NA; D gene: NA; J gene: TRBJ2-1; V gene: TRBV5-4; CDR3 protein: CASSSGDGASYNEQFF; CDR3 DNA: TGTGCCAGCAGCTCCGGGGACGGGGCCTCCTACAATGAGCAGTTCTTC
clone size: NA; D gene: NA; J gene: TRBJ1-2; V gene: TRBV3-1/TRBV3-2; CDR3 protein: CASSLPGRSGYTF; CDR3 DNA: TGTGCCAGCAGCCTTCCGGGGAGGAGTGGCTACACCTTC
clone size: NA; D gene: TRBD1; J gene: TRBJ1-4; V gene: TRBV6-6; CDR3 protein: CASSHSGQGGEKLFF; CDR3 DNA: TGTGCCAGCAGTCACTCGGGACAGGGAGGTGAAAAACTGTTTTTT
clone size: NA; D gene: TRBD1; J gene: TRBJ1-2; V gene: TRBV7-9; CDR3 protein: CASSVTPTGGYGYTF; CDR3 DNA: TGTGCCAGCAGCGTAACGCCTACAGGGGGCTATGGCTACACCTTC
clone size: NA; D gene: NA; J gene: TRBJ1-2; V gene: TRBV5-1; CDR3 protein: CASGDSQYGYTF; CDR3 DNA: TGCGCCAGCGGTGACAGCCAGTATGGCTACACCTTC
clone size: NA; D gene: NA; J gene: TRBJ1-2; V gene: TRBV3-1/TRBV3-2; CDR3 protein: CASSPTGAGGYTF; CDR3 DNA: TGTGCCAGCAGCCCGACGGGGGCTGGCGGCTACACCTTC